Reported below is one T cell receptor (beta chain). Trimming took off 6 bases at V and 1 base at J, with 9 bases between the two ends. The CDR3 contains 13 residues. Per germline, CDR1 MNHNY and CDR2 SVGAGI (reference sequence). Libraries were prepared by immunoSEQ multiplex PCR; TCRdb keeps only in-frame clonotypes and omits some of them. The data show approximately 15,000 clones, roughly 84% seen once. These data originate in a study of PD-1 blockade in mismatch repair-deficient tumors. TCRs were sequenced from three patients responding to pembrolizumab. The specimen was PBMCs, collected approximately 14 weeks after starting pembrolizumab. This chain uses TRBV6-6 with TRBJ1-1; D is undetermined. This TCR was sampled from an adult with mismatch repair-deficient cancer. Here the CDR3 DNA reads TGTGCCAGCAGGAAGTTAGAGAACACTGAAGCTTTCTTT. It codes for CASRKLENTEAFF.